Below, 24 T cell receptor beta chains from the same sample are listed, as sequenced in a study of type 1 and type 2 diabetes patients. Amplification started from genomic DNA. Amplification of the beta chain CDR3 used 30 forward and 13 reverse multiplex primers. TCRdb independently ran MiXCR on the multiplex PCR reads; one entry per CDR3 protein. Of about 250,000 distinct CDR3 sequences listed, around 50% were seen once; the top ten hold roughly an eighth. Sequencing input: peripheral blood mononuclear cells (PBMCs). The receptors come from a man between 18 and 35 years old with type 2 diabetes.

The chain couples TRBV6-4 to TRBJ1-5; no clear D. Germline CDR1 MRHNA, CDR2 SNTAGT. The CDR3 runs to 14 residues. The V end lost 7 bases, the J end lost 3 bases, and 13 bases lay between the germline ends. Written as DNA, the CDR3 is TGTGCCAGCAAGGGAGGGCATAACAATCAGCCCCAGCATTTT. Translated, it gives CASKGGHNNQPQHF.

There are a few counts of this clonotype. The chain recombines TRBV10-3 with TRBJ2-1; the D is unclear. Per the germline V gene, CDR1 is ENHRY and CDR2 is SYGVKD. Trimming removed 8 bases from V and 4 bases from J, with 9 bases in between. The CDR3 is 12 residues long. The CDR3 nucleotides read TGTGCCATCGGGTTCGCGTACAATGAGCAGTTCTTC. As protein: CAIGFAYNEQFF.

The chain uses TRBV27 and TRBJ1-2; the D is unclear. The V gene's germline CDR1 is MNHEY and CDR2 SMNVEV (reference sequence). The CDR3 length is 14 residues. Trimming removed 5 bases at V and 4 bases at J, with 14 bases between. The CDR3 is CASSIHSGSYGYTF. DNA of the CDR3: TGTGCCAGCAGTATCCACAGCGGTTCCTATGGCTACACCTTC.

The chain has TRBV27 and TRBJ2-5; D unclear. CDR1 is MNHEY and CDR2 is SMNVEV in the germline V gene (reference sequence). The CDR3 totals 13 residues. With 0 bases removed from V and 2 bases from J, the gap between germline ends came to 4 bases. In DNA form, the CDR3 reads TGTGCCAGCAGTTTATCAGGGCAAGAGACCCAGTACTTC. It specifies CASSLSGQETQYF.

This chain connects TRBV7-2 to TRBJ2-7; no definite D call. Germline-derived CDR1 and CDR2 are SGHTA and FQGNSA. The CDR3 is 12 residues long. V lost 11 bases, J lost 2 bases, and 13 bases lay in between. The CDR3 sequence is CALTGPTYEQYF. As DNA, the CDR3 is TGTGCCCTAACGGGTCCTACCTACGAGCAGTACTTC.

The chain carries TRBV20-1 and TRBJ2-1; D is possibly TRBD2 (5 bases). V was clipped by 5 bases and J by 10 bases, with 21 bases between them. Germline V CDR1 and CDR2: DFQATT, SNEGSKA (reference sequence). CDR3 length equals 14 residues. CDR3 amino acids: CSAGPRTPLGEQFF. Here the CDR3 DNA reads TGCAGTGCTGGCCCCAGGACTCCACTCGGCGAGCAGTTCTTC.

The V and J genes are TRBV12-3 or TRBV12-4 and TRBJ2-7, with 11 bases that match TRBD1. The CDR3 runs 15 residues. The V and J ends lost 5 bases and 3 bases, in that order; junction bases with no gene match: 6. The DNA for the CDR3 is TGTGCCAGCAGTGCAGGGACAGGGGGAATCTACGAGCAGTACTTC. Translated, it gives CASSAGTGGIYEQYF.

The chain links TRBV10-3 to TRBJ1-4; D might be TRBD1 (6 bases). The CDR3 sequence is 15 residues long. V lost 9 bases and J 7 bases, leaving 21 bases between the germline ends. Germline V lookup: CDR1 ENHRY, CDR2 SYGVKD. The CDR3 DNA follows: TGTGCCATAGGGGGGGGCAGACGATCCGGTGAAAAACTGTTTTTT. It codes for CAIGGGRRSGEKLFF.

This chain uses TRBV7-2 with TRBJ2-1; the D is unclear. CDR1 and CDR2 from the germline V gene are SGHTA and FQGNSA. Trimming left V 1 base short and J 10 bases short, with 11 bases between. This CDR3 spans 13 amino acids. This chain's CDR3 is CASSLGFFREQFF. DNA of the CDR3: TGTGCCAGCAGCTTAGGATTCTTTCGGGAGCAGTTCTTC.

This clonotype was found a few times. The chain uses TRBV7-2 and TRBJ2-5; D is possibly TRBD1 or TRBD2 (5 bases each). This CDR3 is 13 amino acids long. CDR1 and CDR2 from the germline V gene are SGHTA and FQGNSA. V was shortened by 4 bases and J by 5 bases, with 11 bases between the two germline ends. The CDR3 coding sequence is TGTGCCAGCAGCTCAATGGGGGTGGAGACCCAGTACTTC. Translating gives CASSSMGVETQYF.

The chain combines TRBV20-1 with TRBJ1-5; D is uncertain. The length of the CDR3 is 13 residues. V gave up 3 bases and J gave up 4 bases, with 10 bases separating them. CDR1 and CDR2 (germline): DFQATT, SNEGSKA (reference sequence). The CDR3, as DNA: TGCAGTGCTAGCGGCAGTTTTAATCAGCCCCAGCATTTT. Residues: CSASGSFNQPQHF.

CDR3 coding DNA: TGTGCCAGCAGTGTTACATATAACAATGAGCAGTTCTTC. Its protein is CASSVTYNNEQFF. This chain uses TRBV2 with TRBJ2-1; D is unresolved. Germline-derived CDR1 and CDR2 are SNHLY and FYNNEI. This CDR3 comprises 13 residues. V lost 4 bases and J lost 5, with 9 bases in between.

J is TRBJ2-1 and V is TRBV3-1, with TRBD1 matching 7 bases. The CDR3 runs 15 residues. The germline gives CDR1 LGHDT, CDR2 YNNKEL (reference sequence). With 1 base clipped from V and 8 bases from J, the junction kept 8 bases outside the gene matches. In DNA, the CDR3 is TGTGCCAGCAGCCAAGGAGTCACAGGGGTGGATGAGCAGTTCTTC. Protein sequence: CASSQGVTGVDEQFF.

V usage is TRBV19 and J usage is TRBJ2-1; 10 bases align to TRBD1. CDR1 LNHDA and CDR2 SQIVND come from the germline V gene (reference sequence). The ends lost 6 bases at V and 4 bases at J; junction bases unmatched: 3. The CDR3 has 14 amino acids. The CDR3 region has the DNA TGTGCCAGTAGGCCGGGACAGGGGTACAATGAGCAGTTCTTC. Its protein is CASRPGQGYNEQFF.

The chain carries TRBV4-1 and TRBJ2-5; tentatively, D is TRBD2 (6 bases). CDR3 length equals 14 residues. Trimming cost V 4 bases and J 4 bases, with 13 bases left between them. The germline V gene has CDR1 MGHRA and CDR2 YSYEKL. CDR3 in DNA: TGCGCCAGCAGCCCTGGGGGGTTGGGAGAGACCCAGTACTTC. Protein product: CASSPGGLGETQYF.

The chain carries TRBV6-5 and TRBJ1-2; no clear D gene. This CDR3 is built from 13 residues. Germline assignment: CDR1 MNHEY and CDR2 SVGAGI. V dropped 9 bases and J dropped 5 bases, with 16 bases sitting between them. The CDR3 DNA is TGTGCCAGTACTAACCTGGCGGCATATGGCTACACCTTC. It yields the protein CASTNLAAYGYTF.

V usage is TRBV24-1 and J usage is TRBJ1-4; D is undetermined. CDR1 and CDR2 (germline): KGHDR, SFDVKD. The CDR3 length is 13 residues. V was shortened by 9 bases and J by 3 bases, with 10 bases between the two germline ends. CDR3 amino acids: CATAAGPNEKLFF. The CDR3 coding sequence is TGTGCCACCGCGGCAGGACCTAATGAAAAACTGTTTTTT.

The chain is built from TRBV29-1 and TRBJ1-2; 7 bases line up with TRBD1. V was clipped by 1 base and J by 4 bases; unmatched bases: 6. Germline V lookup: CDR1 SQVTM, CDR2 ANQGSEA. The CDR3 sequence is 14 residues long. Written as DNA, the CDR3 is TGCAGCGTTGAAGTGTGGGACAGCTTCTATGGCTACACCTTC. The encoded protein is CSVEVWDSFYGYTF.

The chain carries TRBV9 and TRBJ2-7; D is tentatively TRBD1 or TRBD2 (5 bases each). Germline V gene sequence: CDR1 SGDLS, CDR2 YYNGEE. Trimming left V 2 bases short and J 0 bases short, with 12 bases between. The CDR3 is made up of 15 amino acids. CDR3 region: CASSVGGLGSYEQYF. Written as DNA, the CDR3 is TGTGCCAGCAGCGTTGGGGGTCTAGGCTCCTACGAGCAGTACTTC.

This clonotype came up a few times. The V call is TRBV27, the J call TRBJ1-2; TRBD1 matches 8 bases. Trimming removed 6 bases from V and 4 bases from J; junction bases left unmatched: 4. Looked up from germline, CDR1 is MNHEY and CDR2 is SMNVEV (reference sequence). There are 13 residues in the CDR3. This CDR3 is CASRGQAFYGYTF. In nucleotides, the CDR3 is TGTGCCAGCAGGGGACAGGCCTTCTATGGCTACACCTTC.

In DNA form, the CDR3 reads TGTGCCAGCAGTTTGGAACCTGAATACAATGAGCAGTTCTTC. This encodes CASSLEPEYNEQFF. The chain links TRBV27 to TRBJ2-1, with D hard to call. CDR1 MNHEY and CDR2 SMNVEV come from the germline V gene (reference sequence). Trimming removed 3 bases at V and 4 bases at J, with 10 bases between. The CDR3 has 14 residues.

The rearrangement links TRBV6-6 to TRBJ1-2; 9 bases line up with TRBD1. CDR3 length: 13 amino acids. Per germline, CDR1 MNHNY and CDR2 SVGAGI (reference sequence). The trim removed 5 bases at V and 8 bases at J, leaving 6 bases unmatched. CDR3 region: CASSDGTGPGYTF. The DNA of the CDR3 is TGTGCCAGCAGTGACGGGACAGGGCCCGGCTACACCTTC.

This rearrangement joins TRBV29-1 to TRBJ2-2, with D unresolved. Germline V gene data show CDR1 as SQVTM and CDR2 as ANQGSEA. The CDR3 consists of 14 residues. The V gene lost 5 bases and the J gene lost 0 bases, with 10 bases spanning the gap. CDR3 nucleotides: TGCAGCGTTAAAGGGAATTCGAACACCGGGGAGCTGTTTTTT. This translates into CSVKGNSNTGELFF.

The rearrangement uses TRBV13 and TRBJ2-7; 9 bases align to TRBD2. This CDR3 has 15 amino acids. V shed 3 bases, J shed 5 bases, and the junction held 8 bases outside the gene matches. Germline V gene lookup returns CDR1 PRHDT and CDR2 FYEKMQ (reference sequence). The DNA of the CDR3 is TGTGCCAGCAGCTTTCAGGCTAGCGGGATAGACGAGCAGTACTTC. Amino acids: CASSFQASGIDEQYF.